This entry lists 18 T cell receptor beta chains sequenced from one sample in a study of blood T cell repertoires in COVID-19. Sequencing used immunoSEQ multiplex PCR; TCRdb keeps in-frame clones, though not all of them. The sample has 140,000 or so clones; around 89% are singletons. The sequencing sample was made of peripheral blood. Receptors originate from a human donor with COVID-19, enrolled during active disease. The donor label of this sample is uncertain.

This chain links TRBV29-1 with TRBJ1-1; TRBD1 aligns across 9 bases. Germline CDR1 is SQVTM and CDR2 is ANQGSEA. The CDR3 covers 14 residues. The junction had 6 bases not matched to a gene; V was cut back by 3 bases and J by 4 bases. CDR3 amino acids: CSVENRGQGTEAFF. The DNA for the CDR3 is TGCAGCGTTGAGAACAGGGGGCAGGGCACTGAAGCTTTCTTT.

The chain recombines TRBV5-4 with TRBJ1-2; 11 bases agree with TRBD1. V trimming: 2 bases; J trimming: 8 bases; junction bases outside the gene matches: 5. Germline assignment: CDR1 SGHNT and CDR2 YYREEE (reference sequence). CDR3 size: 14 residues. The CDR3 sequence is CASSFGQGAVGYTF. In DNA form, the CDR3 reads TGTGCCAGCAGCTTCGGACAGGGGGCAGTCGGCTACACCTTC.

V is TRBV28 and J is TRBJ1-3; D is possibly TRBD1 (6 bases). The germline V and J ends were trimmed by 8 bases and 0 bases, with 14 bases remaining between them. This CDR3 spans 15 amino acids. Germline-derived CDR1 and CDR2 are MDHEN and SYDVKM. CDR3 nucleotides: TGTGCCAGCGCGGCCGGACAGTTCTCTGGAAACACCATATATTTT. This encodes CASAAGQFSGNTIYF.

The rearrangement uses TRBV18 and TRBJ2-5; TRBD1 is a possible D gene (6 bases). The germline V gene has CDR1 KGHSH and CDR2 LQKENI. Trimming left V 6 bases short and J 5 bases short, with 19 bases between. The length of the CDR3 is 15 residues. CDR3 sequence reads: CASSWTDVQAETQYF. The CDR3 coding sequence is TGTGCCAGCTCTTGGACAGACGTACAGGCGGAGACCCAGTACTTC. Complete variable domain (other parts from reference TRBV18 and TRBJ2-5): NAGVMQNPRHLVRRRGQEARLRCSPMKGHSHVYWYRQLPEEGLKFMVYLQKENIIDESGMPKERFSAEFPKEGPSILRIQQVVRGDSAAYFCASSWTDVQAETQYFGPGTRLLVL.

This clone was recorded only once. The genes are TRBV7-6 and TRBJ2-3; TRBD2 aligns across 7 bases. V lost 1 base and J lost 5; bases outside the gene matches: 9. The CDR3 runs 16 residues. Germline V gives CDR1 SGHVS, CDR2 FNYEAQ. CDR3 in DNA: TGTGCCAGCAGCTTAGTCTCAGCGGGGCAGAGAGATACGCAGTATTTT. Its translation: CASSLVSAGQRDTQYF.

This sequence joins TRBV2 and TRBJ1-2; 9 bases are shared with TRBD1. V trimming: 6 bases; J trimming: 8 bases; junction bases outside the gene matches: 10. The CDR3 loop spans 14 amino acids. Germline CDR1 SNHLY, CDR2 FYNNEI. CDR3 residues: CASRKGTGRDGYTF. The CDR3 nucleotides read TGTGCCAGCAGGAAGGGGACAGGGAGGGACGGCTACACCTTC.

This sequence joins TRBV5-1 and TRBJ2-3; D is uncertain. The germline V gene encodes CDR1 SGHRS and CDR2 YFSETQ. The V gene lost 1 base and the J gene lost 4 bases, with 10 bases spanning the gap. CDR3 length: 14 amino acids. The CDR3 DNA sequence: TGCGCCAGCAGCTTGATGGGCACCCCAGATACGCAGTATTTT. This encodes CASSLMGTPDTQYF. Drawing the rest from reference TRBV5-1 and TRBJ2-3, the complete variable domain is KAGVTQTPRYLIKTRGQQVTLSCSPISGHRSVSWYQQTPGQGLQFLFEYFSETQRNKGNFPGRFSGRQFSNSRSEMNVSTLELGDSALYLCASSLMGTPDTQYFGPGTRLTVL.

This CDR3 is CASSPPLGGQETQYF. The CDR3 DNA follows: TGTGCCAGCAGTCCGCCCTTAGGGGGTCAAGAGACCCAGTACTTC. V is TRBV3-1 (or the pseudogene TRBV3-2) and J is TRBJ2-5; tentatively, D is TRBD1 (6 bases). The CDR3 extends over 15 amino acids. Trimming stripped 6 bases from V and 2 bases from J, with 16 bases between. Per the germline V gene, CDR1 is LGHDT and CDR2 is YNNKEL (reference sequence).

CDR3 in amino acids: CASRRGQNYGYTF. The CDR3, as DNA: TGTGCCAGTAGACGTGGACAGAACTATGGCTACACCTTC. The chain is built from TRBV19 and TRBJ1-2, with D possibly being TRBD1 (6 bases). The CDR3 contains 13 residues. Looked up from germline, CDR1 is LNHDA and CDR2 is SQIVND (reference sequence). V was pared by 6 bases and J by 2 bases, with 10 bases between.

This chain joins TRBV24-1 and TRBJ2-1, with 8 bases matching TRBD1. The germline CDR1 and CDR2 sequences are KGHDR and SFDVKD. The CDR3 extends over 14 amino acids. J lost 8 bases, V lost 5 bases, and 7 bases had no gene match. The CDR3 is CATSVSRGRHEQFF. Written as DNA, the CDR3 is TGTGCCACCAGTGTGTCCAGGGGGCGGCATGAGCAGTTCTTC.

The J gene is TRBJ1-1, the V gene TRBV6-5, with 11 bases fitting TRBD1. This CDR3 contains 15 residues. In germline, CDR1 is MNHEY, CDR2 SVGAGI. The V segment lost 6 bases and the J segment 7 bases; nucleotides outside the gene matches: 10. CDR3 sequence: CASSRPGQGEVEAFF. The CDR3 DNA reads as TGTGCCAGCAGCCGTCCGGGACAGGGGGAGGTTGAAGCTTTCTTT.

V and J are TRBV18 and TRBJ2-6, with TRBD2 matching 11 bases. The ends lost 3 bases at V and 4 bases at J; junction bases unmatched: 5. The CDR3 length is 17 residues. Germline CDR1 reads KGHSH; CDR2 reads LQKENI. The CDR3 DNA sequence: TGTGCCAGCTCACCGACTAGCGGGATAACCGGGGCCAACGTCCTGACTTTC. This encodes CASSPTSGITGANVLTF. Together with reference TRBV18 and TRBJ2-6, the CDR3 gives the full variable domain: NAGVMQNPRHLVRRRGQEARLRCSPMKGHSHVYWYRQLPEEGLKFMVYLQKENIIDESGMPKERFSAEFPKEGPSILRIQQVVRGDSAAYFCASSPTSGITGANVLTFGAGSRLTVL.

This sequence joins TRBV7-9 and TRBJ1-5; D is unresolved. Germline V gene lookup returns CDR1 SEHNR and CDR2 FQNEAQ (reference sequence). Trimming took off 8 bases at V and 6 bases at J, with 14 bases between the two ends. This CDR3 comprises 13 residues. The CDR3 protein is CASGGRAGQPQHF. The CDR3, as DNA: TGTGCCAGCGGTGGGAGGGCGGGTCAGCCCCAGCATTTT.

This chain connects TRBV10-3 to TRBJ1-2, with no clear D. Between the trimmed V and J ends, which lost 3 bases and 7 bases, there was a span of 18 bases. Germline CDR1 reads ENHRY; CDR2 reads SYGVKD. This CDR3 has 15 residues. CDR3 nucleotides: TGTGCCATCAGTGATGGTCTTAGAGTTCCCTTTGGCTACACCTTC. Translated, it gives CAISDGLRVPFGYTF.

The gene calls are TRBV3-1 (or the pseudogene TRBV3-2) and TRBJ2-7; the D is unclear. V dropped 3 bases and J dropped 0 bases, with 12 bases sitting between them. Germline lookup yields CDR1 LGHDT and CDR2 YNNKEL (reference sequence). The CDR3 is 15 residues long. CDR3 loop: CASSQKSLSSYEQYF. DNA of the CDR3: TGTGCCAGCAGCCAGAAATCGCTCAGCTCCTACGAGCAGTACTTC.

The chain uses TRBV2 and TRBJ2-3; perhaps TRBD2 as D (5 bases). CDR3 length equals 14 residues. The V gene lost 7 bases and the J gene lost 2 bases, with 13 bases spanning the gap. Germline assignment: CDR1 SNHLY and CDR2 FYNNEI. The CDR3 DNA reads TGTGCCAGCAAGGAGCGGATCAACACAGATACGCAGTATTTT. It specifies CASKERINTDTQYF.

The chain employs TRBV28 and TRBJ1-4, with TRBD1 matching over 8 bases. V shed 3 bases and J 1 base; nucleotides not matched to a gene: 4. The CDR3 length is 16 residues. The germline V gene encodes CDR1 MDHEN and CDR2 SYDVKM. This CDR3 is CASSLDRARTNEKLFF. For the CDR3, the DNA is TGTGCCAGCAGTTTGGACAGGGCGAGAACTAATGAAAAACTGTTTTTT.

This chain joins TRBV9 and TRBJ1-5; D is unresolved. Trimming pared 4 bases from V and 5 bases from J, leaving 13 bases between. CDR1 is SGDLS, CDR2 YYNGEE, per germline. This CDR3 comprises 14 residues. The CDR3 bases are TGTGCCAGCAGCACCGACATGGTGGATCAGCCCCAGCATTTT. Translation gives CASSTDMVDQPQHF. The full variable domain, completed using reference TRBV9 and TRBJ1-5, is DSGVTQTPKHLITATGQRVTLRCSPRSGDLSVYWYQQSLDQGLQFLIQYYNGEERAKGNILERFSAQQFPDLHSELNLSSLELGDSALYFCASSTDMVDQPQHFGDGTRLSIL.